A single TCR beta chain is shown here with its context. Antigen unknown. The length of the CDR3 is 11 residues. The V end was cut by 5 bases, the J end by 5 bases, with 8 bases between. Germline CDR1 GTSNPN, CDR2 SVGIG (reference sequence). PCR primers comprised 60 Vbeta and 13 Jbeta primers. TCRdb's table, derived via immunoSEQ multiplex PCR, lists solely in-frame clones and lacks some. The profile shows 100,000 to 150,000 clones, 70% to 80% of them singletons. These data are taken from a study of cytomegalovirus exposure and HLA in healthy donors. Broader study findings: Within the data, a cluster of highly shared sequence variants was likely a sequencing artifact.

Sequenced sample: PBMCs. The TCR originated in a woman aged 50 to 60 in good health and CMV-seropositive. The chain combines TRBV30 with TRBJ2-3, with D tentatively TRBD2 (6 bases). CDR3 coding DNA: TGTGCCTGGGGGGGACTAGATACGCAGTATTTT. Its translation is CAWGGLDTQYF.